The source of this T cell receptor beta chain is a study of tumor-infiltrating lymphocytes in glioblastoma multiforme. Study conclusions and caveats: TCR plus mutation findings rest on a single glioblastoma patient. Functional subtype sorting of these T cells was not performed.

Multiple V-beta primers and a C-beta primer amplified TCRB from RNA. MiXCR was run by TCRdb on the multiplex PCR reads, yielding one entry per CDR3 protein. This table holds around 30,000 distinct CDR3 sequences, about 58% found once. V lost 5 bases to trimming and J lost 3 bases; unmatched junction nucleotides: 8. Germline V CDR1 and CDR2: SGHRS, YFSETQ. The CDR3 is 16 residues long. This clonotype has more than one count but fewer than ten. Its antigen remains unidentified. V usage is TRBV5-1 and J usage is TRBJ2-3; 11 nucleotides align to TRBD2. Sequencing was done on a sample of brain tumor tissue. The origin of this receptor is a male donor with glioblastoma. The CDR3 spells CASRYLAGGMTDTQYF. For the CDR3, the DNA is TGCGCCAGCAGGTACCTAGCGGGAGGAATGACAGATACGCAGTATTTT.